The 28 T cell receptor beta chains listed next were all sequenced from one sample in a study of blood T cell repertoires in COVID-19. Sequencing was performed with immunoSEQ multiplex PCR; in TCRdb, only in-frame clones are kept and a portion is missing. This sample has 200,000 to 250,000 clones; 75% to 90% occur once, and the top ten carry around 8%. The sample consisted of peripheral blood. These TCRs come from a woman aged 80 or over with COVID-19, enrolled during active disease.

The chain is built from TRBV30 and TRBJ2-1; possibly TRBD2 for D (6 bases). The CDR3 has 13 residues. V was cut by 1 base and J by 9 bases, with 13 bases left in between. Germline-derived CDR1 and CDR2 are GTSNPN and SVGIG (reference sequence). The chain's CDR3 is CAWSGAGSGEQFF. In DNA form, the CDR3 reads TGTGCCTGGAGTGGCGCCGGGAGTGGTGAGCAGTTCTTC. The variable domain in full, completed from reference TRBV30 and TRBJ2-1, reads SQTIHQWPATLVQPVGSPLSLECTVEGTSNPNLYWYRQAAGRGLQLLFYSVGIGQISSEVPQNLSASRPQDRQFILSSKKLLLSDSGFYLCAWSGAGSGEQFFGPGTRLTVL.

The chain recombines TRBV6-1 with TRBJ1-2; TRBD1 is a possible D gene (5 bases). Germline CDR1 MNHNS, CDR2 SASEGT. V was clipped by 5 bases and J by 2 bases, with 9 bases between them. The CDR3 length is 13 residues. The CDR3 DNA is TGTGCCAGCAGTCTGCAGGGAAACTATGGCTACACCTTC. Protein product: CASSLQGNYGYTF.

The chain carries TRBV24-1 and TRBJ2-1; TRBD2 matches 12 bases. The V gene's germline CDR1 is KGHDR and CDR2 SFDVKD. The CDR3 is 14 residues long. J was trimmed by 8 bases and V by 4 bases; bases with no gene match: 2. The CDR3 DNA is TGTGCCACCAGTGACACTAGCGGGAGGCATGAGCAGTTCTTC. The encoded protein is CATSDTSGRHEQFF.

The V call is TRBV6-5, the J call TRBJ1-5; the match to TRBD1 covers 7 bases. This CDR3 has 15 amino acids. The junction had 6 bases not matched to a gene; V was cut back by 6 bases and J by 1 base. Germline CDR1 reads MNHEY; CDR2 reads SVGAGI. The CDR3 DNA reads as TGTGCCAGCAGGATGGACAGGTCCAGCAATCAGCCCCAGCATTTT. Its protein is CASRMDRSSNQPQHF.

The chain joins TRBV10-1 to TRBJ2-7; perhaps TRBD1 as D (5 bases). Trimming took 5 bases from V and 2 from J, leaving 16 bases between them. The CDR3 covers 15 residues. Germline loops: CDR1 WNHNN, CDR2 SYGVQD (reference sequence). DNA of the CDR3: TGCGCCAGCAGTTTTACCCTCCAGGGAACCTACGAGCAGTACTTC. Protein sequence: CASSFTLQGTYEQYF.

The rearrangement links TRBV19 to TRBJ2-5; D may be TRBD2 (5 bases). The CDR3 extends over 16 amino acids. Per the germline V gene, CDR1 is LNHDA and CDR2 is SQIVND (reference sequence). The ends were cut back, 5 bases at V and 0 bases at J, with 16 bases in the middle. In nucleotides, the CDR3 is TGTGCCAGTAGTTTTGGACTCCGGGTGTACCAAGAGACCCAGTACTTC. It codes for CASSFGLRVYQETQYF.

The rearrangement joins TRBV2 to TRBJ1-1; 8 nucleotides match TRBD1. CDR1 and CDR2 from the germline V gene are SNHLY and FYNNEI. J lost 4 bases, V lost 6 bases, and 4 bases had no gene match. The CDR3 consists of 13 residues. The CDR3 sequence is CASRNRGGTEAFF. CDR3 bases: TGTGCCAGCAGGAACAGGGGGGGCACTGAAGCTTTCTTT.

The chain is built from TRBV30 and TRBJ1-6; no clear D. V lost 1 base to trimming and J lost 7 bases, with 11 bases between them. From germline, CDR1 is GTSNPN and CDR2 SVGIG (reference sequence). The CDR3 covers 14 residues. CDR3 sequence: CAWSESPYNSPLHF. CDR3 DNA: TGTGCCTGGAGTGAGAGCCCTTACAATTCACCCCTCCACTTT.

CDR3 nucleotide sequence: TGTGCCAGTAGTTGGCCGCCCTCCACAGGGTCTGGAAACACCATATATTTT. Amino acid sequence: CASSWPPSTGSGNTIYF. V gene TRBV19 combines with J gene TRBJ1-3; weak D call: TRBD1 (6 bases). The CDR3 extends over 17 amino acids. Trimming removed 5 bases from V and 1 base from J, with 18 bases in between. CDR1 is LNHDA and CDR2 is SQIVND in the germline V gene (reference sequence). Variable domain in full (rest from reference TRBV19 and TRBJ1-3): DGGITQSPKYLFRKEGQNVTLSCEQNLNHDAMYWYRQDPGQGLRLIYYSQIVNDFQKGDIAEGYSVSREKKESFPLTVTSAQKNPTAFYLCASSWPPSTGSGNTIYFGEGSWLTVV.

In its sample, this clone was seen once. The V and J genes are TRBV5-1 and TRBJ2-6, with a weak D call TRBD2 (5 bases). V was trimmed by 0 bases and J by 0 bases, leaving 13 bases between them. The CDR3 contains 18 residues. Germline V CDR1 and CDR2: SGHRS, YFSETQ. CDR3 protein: CASSLEVVAGSGANVLTF. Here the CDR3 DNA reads TGCGCCAGCAGCTTGGAGGTCGTCGCGGGCTCTGGGGCCAACGTCCTGACTTTC.

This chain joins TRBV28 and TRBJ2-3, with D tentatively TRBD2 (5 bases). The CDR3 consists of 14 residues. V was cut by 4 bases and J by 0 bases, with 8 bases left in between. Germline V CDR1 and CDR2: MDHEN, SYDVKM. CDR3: CASSYGGSTDTQYF. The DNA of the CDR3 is TGTGCCAGCAGTTATGGCGGGAGCACAGATACGCAGTATTTT.

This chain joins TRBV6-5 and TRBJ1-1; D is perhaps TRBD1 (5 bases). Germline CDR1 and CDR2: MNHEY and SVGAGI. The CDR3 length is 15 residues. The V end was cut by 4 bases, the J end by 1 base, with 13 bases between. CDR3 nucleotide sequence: TGTGCCAGCAGTTCCCCCTCAGGGCCGAACACTGAAGCTTTCTTT. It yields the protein CASSSPSGPNTEAFF.

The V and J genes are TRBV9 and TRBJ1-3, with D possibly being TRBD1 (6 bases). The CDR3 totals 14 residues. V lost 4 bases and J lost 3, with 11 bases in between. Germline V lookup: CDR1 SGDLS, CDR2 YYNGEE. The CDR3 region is CASSSRGSGNTIYF. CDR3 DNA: TGTGCCAGCAGCAGCAGGGGAAGTGGAAACACCATATATTTT.

For the CDR3, the DNA is TGTGCCTGGAAACGAGGGAGGGGGAACACCGGGGAGCTGTTTTTT. This gives the protein CAWKRGRGNTGELFF. The chain employs TRBV30 and TRBJ2-2, with 7 bases identical to TRBD2. Germline V lookup: CDR1 GTSNPN, CDR2 SVGIG (reference sequence). This CDR3 region has 15 residues. The V and J ends lost 4 bases and 1 base, in that order; junction bases with no gene match: 6.

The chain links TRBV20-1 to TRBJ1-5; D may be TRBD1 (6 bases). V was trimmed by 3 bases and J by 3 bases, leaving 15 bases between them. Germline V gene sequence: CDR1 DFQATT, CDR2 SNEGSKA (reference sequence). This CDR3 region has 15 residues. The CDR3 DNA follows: TGCAGTGCTAGTAGGACAGAAAGCCTCAATCAGCCCCAGCATTTT. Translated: CSASRTESLNQPQHF.

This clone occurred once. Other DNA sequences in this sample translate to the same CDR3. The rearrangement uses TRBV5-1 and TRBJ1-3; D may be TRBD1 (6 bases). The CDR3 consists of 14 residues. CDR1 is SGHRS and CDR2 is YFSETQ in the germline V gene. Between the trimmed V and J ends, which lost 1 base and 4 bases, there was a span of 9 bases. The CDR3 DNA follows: TGCGCCAGCAGCTTGAGGGGGTCAGGAAACACCATATATTTT. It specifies CASSLRGSGNTIYF.

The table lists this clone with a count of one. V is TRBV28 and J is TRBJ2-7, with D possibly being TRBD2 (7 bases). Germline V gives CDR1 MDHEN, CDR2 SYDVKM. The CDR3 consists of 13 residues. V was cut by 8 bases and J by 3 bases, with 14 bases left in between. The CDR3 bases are TGTGCCAGCTCCCGGGGGGCCCGCTACGAGCAGTACTTC. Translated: CASSRGARYEQYF.

CDR3 sequence (DNA): TGTGCCAGCAGCGCTCCCGGGACTAGAAATGAGCAGTTCTTC. Translating it yields CASSAPGTRNEQFF. This chain uses TRBV7-3 with TRBJ2-1; 8 bases map to TRBD2. The length of the CDR3 is 14 residues. Looked up from germline, CDR1 is SGHTA and CDR2 is FQGTGA. The V segment lost 5 bases and the J segment 7 bases; nucleotides outside the gene matches: 7.

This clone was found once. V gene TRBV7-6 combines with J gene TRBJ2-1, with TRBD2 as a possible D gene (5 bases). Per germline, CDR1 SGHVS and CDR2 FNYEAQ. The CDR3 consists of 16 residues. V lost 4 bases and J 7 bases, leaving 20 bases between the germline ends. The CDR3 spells CASSSPSRTGRNEQFF. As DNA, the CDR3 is TGTGCCAGCAGCTCTCCTAGCAGGACTGGGCGGAATGAGCAGTTCTTC.

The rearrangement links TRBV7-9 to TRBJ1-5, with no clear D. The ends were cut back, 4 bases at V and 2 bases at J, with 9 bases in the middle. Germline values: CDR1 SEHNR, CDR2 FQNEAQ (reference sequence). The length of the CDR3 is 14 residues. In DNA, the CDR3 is TGTGCCAGCAGCTACCAAGGAGGCAATCAGCCCCAGCATTTT. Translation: CASSYQGGNQPQHF.

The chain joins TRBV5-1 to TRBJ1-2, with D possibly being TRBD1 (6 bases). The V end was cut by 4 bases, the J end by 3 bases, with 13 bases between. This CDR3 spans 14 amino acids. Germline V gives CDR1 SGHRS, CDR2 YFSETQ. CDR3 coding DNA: TGCGCCAGCAGCCCAGACACAGGGTACTATGGCTACACCTTC. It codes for CASSPDTGYYGYTF.

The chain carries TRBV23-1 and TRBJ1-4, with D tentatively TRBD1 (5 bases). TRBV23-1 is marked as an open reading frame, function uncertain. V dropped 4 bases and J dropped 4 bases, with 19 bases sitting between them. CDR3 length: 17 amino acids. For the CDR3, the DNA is TGCGCCAGCAGTCCGGAGGGGACGCGATGGTATAATGAAAAACTGTTTTTT. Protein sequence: CASSPEGTRWYNEKLFF.

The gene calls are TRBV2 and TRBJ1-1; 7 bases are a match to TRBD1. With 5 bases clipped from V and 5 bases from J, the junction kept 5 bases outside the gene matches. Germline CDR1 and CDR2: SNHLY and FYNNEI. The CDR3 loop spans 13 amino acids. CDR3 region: CASSRDRDTEAFF. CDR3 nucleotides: TGTGCCAGCAGTCGGGACAGAGATACTGAAGCTTTCTTT.

The CDR3 loop is CSVEVTPQKLFF. The CDR3, as DNA: TGCAGCGTTGAAGTCACCCCTCAGAAACTGTTTTTT. This rearrangement joins TRBV29-1 to TRBJ1-4; D is unresolved. Trimming stripped 1 base from V and 11 bases from J, with 11 bases between. There are 12 residues in the CDR3. In germline, CDR1 is SQVTM, CDR2 ANQGSEA.

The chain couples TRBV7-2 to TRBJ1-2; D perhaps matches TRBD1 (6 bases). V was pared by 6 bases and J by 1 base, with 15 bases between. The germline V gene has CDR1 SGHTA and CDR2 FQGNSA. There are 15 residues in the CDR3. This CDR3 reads CASRSGHLINYGYTF. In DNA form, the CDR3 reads TGTGCCAGCAGATCGGGACATTTAATTAACTATGGCTACACCTTC.

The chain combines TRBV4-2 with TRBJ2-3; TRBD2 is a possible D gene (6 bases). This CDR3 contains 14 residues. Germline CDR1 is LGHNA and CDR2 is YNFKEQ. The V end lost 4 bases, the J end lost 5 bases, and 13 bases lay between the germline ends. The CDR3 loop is CASSPWEAGDTQYF. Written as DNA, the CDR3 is TGTGCCAGCAGCCCCTGGGAGGCCGGAGATACGCAGTATTTT.

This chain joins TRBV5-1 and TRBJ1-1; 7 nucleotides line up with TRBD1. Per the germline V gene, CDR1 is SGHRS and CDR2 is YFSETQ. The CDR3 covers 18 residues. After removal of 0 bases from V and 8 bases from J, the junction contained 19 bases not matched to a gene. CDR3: CASSLAVLHNPDRVEAFF. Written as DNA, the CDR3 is TGCGCCAGCAGCTTGGCGGTCTTGCATAATCCTGACAGGGTAGAAGCTTTCTTT.

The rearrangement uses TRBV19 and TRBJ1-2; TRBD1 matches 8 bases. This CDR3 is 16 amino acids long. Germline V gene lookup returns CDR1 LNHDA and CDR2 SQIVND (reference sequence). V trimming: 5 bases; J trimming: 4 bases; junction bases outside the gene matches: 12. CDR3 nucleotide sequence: TGTGCCAGTAGTGAGGACAGGGCGCCCCGGGTCTATGGCTACACCTTC. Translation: CASSEDRAPRVYGYTF. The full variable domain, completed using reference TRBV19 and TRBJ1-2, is DGGITQSPKYLFRKEGQNVTLSCEQNLNHDAMYWYRQDPGQGLRLIYYSQIVNDFQKGDIAEGYSVSREKKESFPLTVTSAQKNPTAFYLCASSEDRAPRVYGYTFGSGTRLTVV.